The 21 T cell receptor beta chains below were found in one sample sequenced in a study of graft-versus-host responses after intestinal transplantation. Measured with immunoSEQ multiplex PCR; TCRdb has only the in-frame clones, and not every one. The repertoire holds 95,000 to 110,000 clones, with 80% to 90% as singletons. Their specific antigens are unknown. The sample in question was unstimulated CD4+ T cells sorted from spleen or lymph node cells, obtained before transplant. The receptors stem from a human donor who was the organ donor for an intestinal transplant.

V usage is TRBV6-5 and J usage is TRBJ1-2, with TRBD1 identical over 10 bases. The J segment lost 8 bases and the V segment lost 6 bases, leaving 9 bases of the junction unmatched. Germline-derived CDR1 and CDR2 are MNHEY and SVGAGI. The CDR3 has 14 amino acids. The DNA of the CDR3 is TGTGCCAGCAGACGAGACAGGGGGCTAAAAGGCTACACCTTC. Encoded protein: CASRRDRGLKGYTF.

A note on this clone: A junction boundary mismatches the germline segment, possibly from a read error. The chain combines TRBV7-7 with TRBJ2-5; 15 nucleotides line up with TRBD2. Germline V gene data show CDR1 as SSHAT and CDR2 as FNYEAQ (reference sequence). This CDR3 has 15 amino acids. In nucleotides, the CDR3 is TGTGCTAGCAGCTTGGGACTAGCGGGAGGAGAGACCCAGTACTTC. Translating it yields CASSLGLAGGETQYF.

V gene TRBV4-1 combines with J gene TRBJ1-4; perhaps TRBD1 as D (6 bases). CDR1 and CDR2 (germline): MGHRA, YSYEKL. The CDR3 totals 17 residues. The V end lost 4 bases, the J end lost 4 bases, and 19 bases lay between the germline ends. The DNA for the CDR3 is TGCGCCAGCAGCCGCAAGCGGAAGGGGGGGGGTAATGAAAAACTGTTTTTT. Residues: CASSRKRKGGGNEKLFF.

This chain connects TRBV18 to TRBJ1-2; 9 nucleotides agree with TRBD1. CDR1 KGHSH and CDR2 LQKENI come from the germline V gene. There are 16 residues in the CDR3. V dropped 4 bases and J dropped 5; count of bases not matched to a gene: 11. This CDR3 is CASSLNRGTGPYGYTF. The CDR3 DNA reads TGTGCCAGCTCACTTAACAGGGGGACAGGGCCATATGGCTACACCTTC.

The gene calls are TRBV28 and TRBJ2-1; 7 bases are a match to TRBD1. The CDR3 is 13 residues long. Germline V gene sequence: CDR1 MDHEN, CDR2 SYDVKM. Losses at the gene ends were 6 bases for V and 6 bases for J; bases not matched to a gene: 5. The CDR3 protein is CASRGTARNEQFF. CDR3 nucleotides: TGTGCCAGCAGAGGGACAGCCCGCAATGAGCAGTTCTTC.

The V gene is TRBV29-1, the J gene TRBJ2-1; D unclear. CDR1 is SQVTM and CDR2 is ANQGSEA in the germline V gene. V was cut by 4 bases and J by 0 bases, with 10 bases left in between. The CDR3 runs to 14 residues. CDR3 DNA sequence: TGCAGCGTTGCCCGGCAGTTCTCCTACAATGAGCAGTTCTTC. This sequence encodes CSVARQFSYNEQFF.

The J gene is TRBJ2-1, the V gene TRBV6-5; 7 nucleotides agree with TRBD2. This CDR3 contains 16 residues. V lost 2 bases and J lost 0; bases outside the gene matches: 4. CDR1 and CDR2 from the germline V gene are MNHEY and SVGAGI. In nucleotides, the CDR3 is TGTGCCAGCAGTTACGCGGCGGGGGTCTCCTACAATGAGCAGTTCTTC. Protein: CASSYAAGVSYNEQFF.

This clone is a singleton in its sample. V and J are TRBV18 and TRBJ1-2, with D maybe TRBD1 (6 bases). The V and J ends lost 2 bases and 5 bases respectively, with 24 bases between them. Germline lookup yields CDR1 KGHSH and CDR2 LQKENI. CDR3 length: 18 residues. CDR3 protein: CASSPVGRLLQGDYGYTF. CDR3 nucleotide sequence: TGTGCCAGCTCACCAGTGGGACGCCTGCTACAGGGAGATTATGGCTACACCTTC. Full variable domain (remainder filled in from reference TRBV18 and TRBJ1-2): NAGVMQNPRHLVRRRGQEARLRCSPMKGHSHVYWYRQLPEEGLKFMVYLQKENIIDESGMPKERFSAEFPKEGPSILRIQQVVRGDSAAYFCASSPVGRLLQGDYGYTFGSGTRLTVV.

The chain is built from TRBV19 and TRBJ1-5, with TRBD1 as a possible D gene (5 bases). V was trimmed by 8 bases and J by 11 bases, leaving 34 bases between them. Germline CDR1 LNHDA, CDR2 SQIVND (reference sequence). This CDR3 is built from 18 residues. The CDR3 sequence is CASQPTRARRGRQTAQHF. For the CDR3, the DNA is TGTGCCAGTCAACCAACAAGGGCCCGTCGGGGCCGCCAAACAGCCCAGCATTTT.

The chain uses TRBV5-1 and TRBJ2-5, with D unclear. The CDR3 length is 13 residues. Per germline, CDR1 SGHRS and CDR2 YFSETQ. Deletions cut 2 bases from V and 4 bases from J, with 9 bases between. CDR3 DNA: TGCGCCAGCAGCTTAGCTCTCGGAGAGACCCAGTACTTC. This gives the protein CASSLALGETQYF.

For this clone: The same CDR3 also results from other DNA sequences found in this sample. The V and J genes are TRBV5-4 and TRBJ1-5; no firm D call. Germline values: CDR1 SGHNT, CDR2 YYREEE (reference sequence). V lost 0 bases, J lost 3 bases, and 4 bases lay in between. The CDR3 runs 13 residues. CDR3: CASSLGPNQPQHF. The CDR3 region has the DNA TGTGCCAGCAGCTTGGGGCCCAATCAGCCCCAGCATTTT.

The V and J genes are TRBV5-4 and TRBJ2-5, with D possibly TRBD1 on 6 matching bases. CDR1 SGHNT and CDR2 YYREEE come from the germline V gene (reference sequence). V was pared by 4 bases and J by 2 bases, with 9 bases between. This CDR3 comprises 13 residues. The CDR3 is CASSVDRQETQYF. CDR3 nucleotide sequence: TGTGCCAGCAGCGTAGACAGGCAAGAGACCCAGTACTTC.

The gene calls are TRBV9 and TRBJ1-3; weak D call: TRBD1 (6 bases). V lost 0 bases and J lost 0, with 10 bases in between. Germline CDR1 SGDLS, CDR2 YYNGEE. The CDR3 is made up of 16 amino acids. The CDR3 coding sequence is TGTGCCAGCAGCGTAGCTGGAGGGGGCTCTGGAAACACCATATATTTT. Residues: CASSVAGGGSGNTIYF.

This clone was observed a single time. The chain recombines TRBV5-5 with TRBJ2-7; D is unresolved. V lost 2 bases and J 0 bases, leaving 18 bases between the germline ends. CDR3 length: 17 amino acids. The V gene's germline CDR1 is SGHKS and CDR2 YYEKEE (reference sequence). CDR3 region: CASSFRFRAPSSYEQYF. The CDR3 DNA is TGTGCCAGCAGCTTCCGTTTTAGGGCGCCCAGCTCCTACGAGCAGTACTTC.

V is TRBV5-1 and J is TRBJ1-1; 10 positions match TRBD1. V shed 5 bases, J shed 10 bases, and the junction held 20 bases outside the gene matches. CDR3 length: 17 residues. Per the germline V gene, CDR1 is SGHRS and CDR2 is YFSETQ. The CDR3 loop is CASRGVMADRGPLRAFF. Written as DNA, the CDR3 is TGCGCCAGCAGGGGGGTTATGGCCGACAGGGGGCCCCTGAGAGCTTTCTTT.

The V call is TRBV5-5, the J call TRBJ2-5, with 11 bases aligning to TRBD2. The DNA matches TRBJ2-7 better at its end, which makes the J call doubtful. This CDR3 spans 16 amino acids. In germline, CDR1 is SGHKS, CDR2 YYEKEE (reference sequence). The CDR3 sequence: CASSPGLAGGPYEQYF. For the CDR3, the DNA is TGTGCCAGCAGCCCCGGCCTAGCGGGAGGCCCTTACGAGCAGTACTTC.

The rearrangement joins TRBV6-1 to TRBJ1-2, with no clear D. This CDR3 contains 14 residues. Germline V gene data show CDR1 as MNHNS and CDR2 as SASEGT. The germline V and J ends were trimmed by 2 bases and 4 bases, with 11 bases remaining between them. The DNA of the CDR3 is TGTGCCAGCAGTGAAATGTGGGGAACCTATGGCTACACCTTC. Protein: CASSEMWGTYGYTF.

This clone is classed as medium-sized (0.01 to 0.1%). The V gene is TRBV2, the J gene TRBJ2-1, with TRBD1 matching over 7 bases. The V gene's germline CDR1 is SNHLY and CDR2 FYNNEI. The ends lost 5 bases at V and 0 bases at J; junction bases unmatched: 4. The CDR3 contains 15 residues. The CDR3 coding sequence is TGTGCCAGCAGTTTACAGGGGTACTCCTACAATGAGCAGTTCTTC. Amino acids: CASSLQGYSYNEQFF. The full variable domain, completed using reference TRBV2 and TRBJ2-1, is EPEVTQTPSHQVTQMGQEVILRCVPISNHLYFYWYRQILGQKVEFLVSFYNNEISEKSEIFDDQFSVERPDGSNFTLKIRSTKLEDSAMYFCASSLQGYSYNEQFFGPGTRLTVL.

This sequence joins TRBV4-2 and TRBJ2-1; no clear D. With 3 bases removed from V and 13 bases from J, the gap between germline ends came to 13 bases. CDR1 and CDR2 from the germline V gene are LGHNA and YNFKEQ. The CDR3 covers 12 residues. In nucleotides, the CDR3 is TGTGCCAGCAGCCAGCCAGCTAACCTCCAGTTCTTC. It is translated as CASSQPANLQFF.

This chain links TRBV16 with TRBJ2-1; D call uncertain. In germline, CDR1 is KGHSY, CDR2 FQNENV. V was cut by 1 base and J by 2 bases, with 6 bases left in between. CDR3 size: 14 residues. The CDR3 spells CASSQWAPYNEQFF. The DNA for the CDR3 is TGTGCCAGCAGCCAATGGGCGCCCTACAATGAGCAGTTCTTC.

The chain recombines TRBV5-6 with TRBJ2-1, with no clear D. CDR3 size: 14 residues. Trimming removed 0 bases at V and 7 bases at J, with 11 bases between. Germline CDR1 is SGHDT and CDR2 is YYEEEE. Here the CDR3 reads CASSLGGGFNEQFF. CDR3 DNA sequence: TGTGCCAGCAGCTTGGGAGGTGGGTTTAATGAGCAGTTCTTC. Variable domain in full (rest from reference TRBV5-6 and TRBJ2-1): DAGVTQSPTHLIKTRGQQVTLRCSPKSGHDTVSWYQQALGQGPQFIFQYYEEEERQRGNFPDRFSGHQFPNYSSELNVNALLLGDSALYLCASSLGGGFNEQFFGPGTRLTVL.